These 3 T cell receptor beta chains were all obtained from the same sample, sequenced in a study of vaccination effects on CD4 cells after COVID-19. Before sequencing took place, the ViraFEST assay used viral peptide pools to expand antigen-specific CD4+ T cells. CD4+ T cell isolation took place after approximately 11 days of culture. Vaccine administered to participants consisted of two doses of either BNT162b2 or mRNA-1273. Clones were read by immunoSEQ multiplex PCR, and TCRdb kept only the in-frame ones, dropping some. The data show 75,000 to 100,000 clones, under 85% seen once. No antigen has been identified for these receptors. Source: CD4+ T cells from PBMCs cultured with HCoV-OC43 spike peptides, taken after COVID-19 vaccination. Subset indicated: HCoV-OC43 spike overlapping peptide pool stimulation. Receptor source: a human donor who received a COVID-19 vaccine.

The table lists this clone with a count of one. The V gene is TRBV3-1 (or the pseudogene TRBV3-2), the J gene TRBJ1-1; 7 positions match TRBD1. J was trimmed by 3 bases and V by 5 bases; bases with no gene match: 9. The CDR3 is 15 residues long. Germline assignment: CDR1 LGHDT and CDR2 YNNKEL (reference sequence). The CDR3 is CASSSYRGHDTEAFF. CDR3 sequence (DNA): TGTGCCAGCAGCTCCTACAGGGGACACGACACTGAAGCTTTCTTT.

The V call is TRBV6-5, the J call TRBJ2-3; no reliable D call. The V gene's germline CDR1 is MNHEY and CDR2 SVGAGI. Trimming took 5 bases from V and 4 from J, leaving 13 bases between them. This CDR3 comprises 14 residues. In DNA, the CDR3 is TGTGCCAGCAGTCAAACCCGACTTGCAGATACGCAGTATTTT. Translating gives CASSQTRLADTQYF.

CDR3 nucleotide sequence: TGTGCCAGCAGCCCCACAGCCGGGACGGGGGAAAAACTGTTTTTT. This gives the protein CASSPTAGTGEKLFF. This chain uses TRBV11-2 with TRBJ1-4; tentative D call: TRBD1 (5 bases). The CDR3 contains 15 residues. The V and J ends lost 5 bases and 8 bases respectively, with 18 bases between them. Germline CDR1 is SGHAT and CDR2 is FQNNGV.